Sequencing of this T cell receptor (beta chain) was carried out in a study of cytomegalovirus exposure and HLA in healthy donors. Whole-study findings and limits: Testing in vitro showed three CMV-associated chains specific for CMV antigens.

Germline assignment: CDR1 LNHDA and CDR2 SQIVND (reference sequence). The CDR3 totals 16 residues. V was trimmed by 2 bases and J by 2 bases, leaving 13 bases between them. As concerns this clone: Its cognate antigen is unknown.

Use of 60 Vbeta and 13 Jbeta primers characterized the PCR. Method: immunoSEQ multiplex PCR; TCRdb's copy keeps in-frame clones and lacks some. The sample yields 200,000 to 250,000 clones, roughly 83% seen once. Sequencing used PBMCs. The chain uses TRBV19 and TRBJ2-1; D may be TRBD2 (6 bases). This receptor was taken from a boy between 2 and 10 years old in good health and CMV-seronegative. The CDR3 sequence: CASSILGRTAYNEQFF. The DNA for the CDR3 is TGTGCCAGTAGTATATTAGGGAGGACGGCCTACAATGAGCAGTTCTTC.